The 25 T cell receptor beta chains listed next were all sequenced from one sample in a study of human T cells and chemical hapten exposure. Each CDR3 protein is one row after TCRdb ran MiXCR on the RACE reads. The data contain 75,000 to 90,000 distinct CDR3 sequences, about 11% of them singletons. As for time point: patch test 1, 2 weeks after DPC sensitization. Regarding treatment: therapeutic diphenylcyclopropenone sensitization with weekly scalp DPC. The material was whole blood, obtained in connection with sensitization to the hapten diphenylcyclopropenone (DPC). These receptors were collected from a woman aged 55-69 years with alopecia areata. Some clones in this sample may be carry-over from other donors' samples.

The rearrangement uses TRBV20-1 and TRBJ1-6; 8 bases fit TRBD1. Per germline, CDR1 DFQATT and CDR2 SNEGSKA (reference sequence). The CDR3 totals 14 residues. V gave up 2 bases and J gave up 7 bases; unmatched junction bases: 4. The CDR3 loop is CSARTDRANSPLHF. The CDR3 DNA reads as TGCAGTGCTAGAACGGACAGGGCAAATTCACCCCTCCACTTT.

The CDR3: CASSLFAGSYQETQYF. The CDR3 nucleotides read TGCGCCAGCAGCTTGTTTGCGGGGAGCTACCAAGAGACCCAGTACTTC. The J gene is TRBJ2-5, the V gene TRBV5-1; TRBD2 is a possible D gene (6 bases). The CDR3 spans 16 residues. V shed 1 base and J shed 0 bases, with 13 bases lying between them. CDR1 is SGHRS, CDR2 YFSETQ, per germline.

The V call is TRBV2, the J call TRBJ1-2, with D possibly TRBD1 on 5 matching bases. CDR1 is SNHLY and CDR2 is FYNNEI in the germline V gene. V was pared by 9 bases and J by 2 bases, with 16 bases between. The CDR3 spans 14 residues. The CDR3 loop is CARGAGVTNYGYTF. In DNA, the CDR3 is TGTGCCAGAGGGGCAGGAGTTACCAACTATGGCTACACCTTC.

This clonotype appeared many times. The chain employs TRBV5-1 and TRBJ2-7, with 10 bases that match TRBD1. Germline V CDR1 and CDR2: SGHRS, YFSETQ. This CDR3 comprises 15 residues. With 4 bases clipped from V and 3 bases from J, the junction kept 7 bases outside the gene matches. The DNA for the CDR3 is TGCGCCAGCAGCCCCCGGGACAGGGGATTCTACGAGCAGTACTTC. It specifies CASSPRDRGFYEQYF.

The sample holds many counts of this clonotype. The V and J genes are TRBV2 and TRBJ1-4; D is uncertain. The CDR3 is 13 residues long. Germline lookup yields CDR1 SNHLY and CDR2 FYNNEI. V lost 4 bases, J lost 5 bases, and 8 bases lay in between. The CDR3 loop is CASSGTGNEKLFF. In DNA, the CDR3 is TGTGCCAGCAGTGGGACGGGGAATGAAAAACTGTTTTTT.

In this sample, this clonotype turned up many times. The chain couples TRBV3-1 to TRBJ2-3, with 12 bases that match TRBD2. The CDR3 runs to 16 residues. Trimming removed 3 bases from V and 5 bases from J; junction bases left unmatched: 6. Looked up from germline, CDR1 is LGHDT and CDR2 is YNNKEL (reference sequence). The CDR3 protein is CASSQASGGALDTQYF. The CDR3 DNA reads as TGTGCCAGCAGCCAGGCTAGCGGGGGGGCCTTAGATACGCAGTATTTT.

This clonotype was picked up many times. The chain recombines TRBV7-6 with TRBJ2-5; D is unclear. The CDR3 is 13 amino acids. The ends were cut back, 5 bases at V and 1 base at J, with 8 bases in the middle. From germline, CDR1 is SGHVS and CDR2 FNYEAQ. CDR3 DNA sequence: TGTGCCAGCAGCCTAGGGCTCCAAGAGACCCAGTACTTC. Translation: CASSLGLQETQYF.

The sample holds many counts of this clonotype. CDR3 nucleotide sequence: TGCAGTGCTAGAGATCGCCTTTCCTACGAGCAGTACTTC. Its translation: CSARDRLSYEQYF. V gene TRBV20-1 combines with J gene TRBJ2-7, with unresolved D. The CDR3 runs 13 residues. Germline V gives CDR1 DFQATT, CDR2 SNEGSKA (reference sequence). V lost 0 bases to trimming and J lost 1 base, with 7 bases between them.

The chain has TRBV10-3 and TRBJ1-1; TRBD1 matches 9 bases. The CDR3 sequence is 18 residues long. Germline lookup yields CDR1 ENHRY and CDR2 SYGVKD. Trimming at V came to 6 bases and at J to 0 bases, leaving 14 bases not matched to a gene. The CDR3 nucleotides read TGTGCCATCAGCTCCCCGTCGGGACAGGGCCTCATGAACACTGAAGCTTTCTTT. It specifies CAISSPSGQGLMNTEAFF.

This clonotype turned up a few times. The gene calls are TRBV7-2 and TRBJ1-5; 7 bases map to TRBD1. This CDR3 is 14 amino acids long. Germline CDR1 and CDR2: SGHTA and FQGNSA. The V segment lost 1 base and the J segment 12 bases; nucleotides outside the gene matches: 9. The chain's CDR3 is CASSLGGQINFQHF. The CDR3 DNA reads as TGTGCCAGCAGCTTAGGGGGACAGATAAATTTCCAGCATTTT.

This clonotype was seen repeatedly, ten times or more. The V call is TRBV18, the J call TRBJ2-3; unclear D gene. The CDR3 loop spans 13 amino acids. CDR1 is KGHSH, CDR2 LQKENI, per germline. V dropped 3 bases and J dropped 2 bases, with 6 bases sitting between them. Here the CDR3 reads CASSPPNTDTQYF. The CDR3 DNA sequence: TGTGCCAGCTCACCCCCTAACACAGATACGCAGTATTTT.

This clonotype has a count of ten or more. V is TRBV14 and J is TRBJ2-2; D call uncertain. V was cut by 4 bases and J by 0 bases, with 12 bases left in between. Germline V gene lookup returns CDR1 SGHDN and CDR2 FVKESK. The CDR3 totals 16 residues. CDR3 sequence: CASSRVGSPNTGELFF. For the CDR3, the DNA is TGTGCCAGCAGCCGAGTGGGCAGCCCGAACACCGGGGAGCTGTTTTTT.

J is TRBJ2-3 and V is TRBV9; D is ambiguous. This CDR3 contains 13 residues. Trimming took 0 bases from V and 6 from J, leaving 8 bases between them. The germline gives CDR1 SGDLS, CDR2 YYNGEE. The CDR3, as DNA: TGTGCCAGCAGCGTAGCTATGGTGGATACGCAGTATTTT. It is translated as CASSVAMVDTQYF.

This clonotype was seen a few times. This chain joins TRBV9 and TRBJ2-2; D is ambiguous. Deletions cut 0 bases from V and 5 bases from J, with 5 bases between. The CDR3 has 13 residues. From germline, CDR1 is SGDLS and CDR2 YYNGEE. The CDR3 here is CASSVVRTGELFF. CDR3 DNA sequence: TGTGCCAGCAGCGTAGTCCGGACCGGGGAGCTGTTTTTT.

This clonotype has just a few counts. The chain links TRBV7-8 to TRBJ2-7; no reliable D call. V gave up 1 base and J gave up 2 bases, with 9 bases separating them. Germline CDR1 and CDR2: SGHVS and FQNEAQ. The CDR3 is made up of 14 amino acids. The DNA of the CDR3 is TGTGCCAGCAGCTTAGGCCGGCGGCCCTACGAGCAGTACTTC. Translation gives CASSLGRRPYEQYF.

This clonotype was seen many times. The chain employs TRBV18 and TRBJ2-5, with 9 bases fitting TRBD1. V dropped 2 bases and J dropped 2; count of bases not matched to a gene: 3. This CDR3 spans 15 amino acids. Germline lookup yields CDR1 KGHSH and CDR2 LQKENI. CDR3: CASSPGQGWQETQYF. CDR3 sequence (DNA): TGTGCCAGCTCACCAGGACAGGGGTGGCAAGAGACCCAGTACTTC.

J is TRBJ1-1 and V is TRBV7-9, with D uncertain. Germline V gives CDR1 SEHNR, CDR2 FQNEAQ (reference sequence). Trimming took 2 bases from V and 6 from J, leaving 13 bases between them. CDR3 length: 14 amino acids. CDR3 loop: CASSLTDAFSEAFF. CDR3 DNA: TGTGCCAGCAGCTTAACCGATGCCTTTTCTGAAGCTTTCTTT.

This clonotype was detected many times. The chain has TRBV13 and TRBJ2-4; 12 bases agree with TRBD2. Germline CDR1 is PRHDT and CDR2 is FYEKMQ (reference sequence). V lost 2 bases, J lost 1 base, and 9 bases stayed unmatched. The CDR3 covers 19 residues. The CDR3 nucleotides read TGTGCCAGCAGCTTAAGGTCTAGCGGGGGGGCCTACGCCAAAAACATTCAGTACTTC. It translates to CASSLRSSGGAYAKNIQYF.

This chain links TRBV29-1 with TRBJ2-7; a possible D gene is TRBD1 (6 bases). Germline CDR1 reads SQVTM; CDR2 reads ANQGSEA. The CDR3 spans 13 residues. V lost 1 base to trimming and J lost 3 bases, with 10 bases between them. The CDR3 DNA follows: TGCAGCGTTGAAGGACAGGTGAACTACGAGCAGTACTTC. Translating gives CSVEGQVNYEQYF.

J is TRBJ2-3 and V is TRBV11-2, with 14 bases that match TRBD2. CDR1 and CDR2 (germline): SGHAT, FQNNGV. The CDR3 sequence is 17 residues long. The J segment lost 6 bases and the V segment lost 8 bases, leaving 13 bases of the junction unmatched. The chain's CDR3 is CASVRLAGGRSFDTQYF. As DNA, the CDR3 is TGTGCCAGCGTCCGACTAGCGGGGGGGCGAAGTTTCGATACGCAGTATTTT.

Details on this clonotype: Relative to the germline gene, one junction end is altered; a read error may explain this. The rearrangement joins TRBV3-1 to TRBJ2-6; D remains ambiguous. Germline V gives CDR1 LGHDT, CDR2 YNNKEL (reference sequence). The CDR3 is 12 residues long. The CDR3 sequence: CASTQGDNVLTF. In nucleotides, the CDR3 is TGTGCCAGCACCCAAGGTGACAACGTCCTGACTTTC.

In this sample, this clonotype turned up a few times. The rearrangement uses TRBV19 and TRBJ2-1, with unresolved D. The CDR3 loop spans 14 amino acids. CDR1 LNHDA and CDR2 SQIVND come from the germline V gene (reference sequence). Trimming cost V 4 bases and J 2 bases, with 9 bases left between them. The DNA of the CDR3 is TGTGCCAGTAGTAGTTGGGGTACCTACAATGAGCAGTTCTTC. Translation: CASSSWGTYNEQFF.

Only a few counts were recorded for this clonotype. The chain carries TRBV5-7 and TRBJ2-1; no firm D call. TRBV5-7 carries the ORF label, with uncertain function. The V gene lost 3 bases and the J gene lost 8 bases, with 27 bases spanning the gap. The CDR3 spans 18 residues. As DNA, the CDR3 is TGTGCCAGCAGCTCCCTATGCGGACCCCCGTGTCCAATCGATGAGCAGTTCTTC. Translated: CASSSLCGPPCPIDEQFF.

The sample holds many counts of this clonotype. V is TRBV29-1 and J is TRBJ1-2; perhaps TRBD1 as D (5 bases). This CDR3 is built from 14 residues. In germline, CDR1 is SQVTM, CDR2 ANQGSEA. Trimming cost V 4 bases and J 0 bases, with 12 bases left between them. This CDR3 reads CSVAGDAANYGYTF. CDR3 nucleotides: TGCAGCGTTGCGGGGGACGCAGCTAACTATGGCTACACCTTC.

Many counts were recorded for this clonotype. The CDR3 nucleotides read TGTGCCAGCTCACCGCGGGGAGGGAATGAGCAGTTCTTC. Translating it yields CASSPRGGNEQFF. The gene calls are TRBV18 and TRBJ2-1, with 7 bases aligning to TRBD2. From germline, CDR1 is KGHSH and CDR2 LQKENI. The CDR3 sequence is 13 residues long. V shed 3 bases and J 7 bases; nucleotides not matched to a gene: 3.